These T cell receptor beta chains were read from a single sample in a study of blood T cells in healthy people across ages. TCRdb recomputed calls from the 5' RACE reads with MiXCR, one row per CDR3 protein. The sample consists of some 1.8 million distinct CDR3 sequences, about two fifths of them appearing once. Material for sequencing was blood. The receptors were sampled from a human donor in good health. Both conserved end residues are part of each CDR3. The D gene is left open where the match is weak. The listing skips clone size in some rows; elsewhere it reads once, few, many or a size class.

CASSLSGPDTQYF	TGTGCCAGCAGCCTGAGTGGTCCTGATACGCAGTATTTT	-	TRBJ2-3	few	TRBV3-1
CASHGPLTDTQYF	TGTGCCAGCCACGGACCTCTCACAGATACGCAGTATTTT	-	TRBJ2-3	-	TRBV7-9
CASNLVSGPYEQYF	TGTGCCAGCAATCTTGTTTCAGGTCCCTACGAGCAGTACTTC	-	TRBJ2-7	-	TRBV14
CASSLGTGGKDTQYF	TGTGCCAGCAGCCTTGGGACAGGGGGCAAGGATACGCAGTATTTT	TRBD1	TRBJ2-3	few	TRBV7-2
CASSMGFAGSYNEQFF	TGTGCCAGTAGTATGGGATTCGCAGGGTCCTACAATGAGCAGTTCTTC	-	TRBJ2-1	-	TRBV19
CASRIESSYNSPLHF	TGCGCCAGCAGAATCGAGAGCTCCTATAATTCACCCCTCCACTTT	-	TRBJ1-6	-	TRBV5-1
CSARAPTTDTQYF	TGCAGTGCTAGAGCTCCTACCACAGATACGCAGTATTTT	-	TRBJ2-3	few	TRBV20-1
CASRDGQGGNQPQHF	TGTGCCAGCAGGGACGGACAGGGAGGCAATCAGCCCCAGCATTTT	TRBD1	TRBJ1-5	few	TRBV6-2/TRBV6-3
CASSATTGNYGYTF	TGTGCCAGCAGTGCTACGACAGGGAACTATGGCTACACCTTC	TRBD1	TRBJ1-2	-	TRBV28
CASSQDIRENTEAFF	TGCGCCAGCAGCCAAGATATTCGGGAGAACACTGAAGCTTTCTTT	-	TRBJ1-1	few	TRBV4-3
CSASGTAYGYTF	TGCAGTGCTTCCGGGACAGCTTATGGCTACACCTTC	TRBD1	TRBJ1-2	few	TRBV20-1
CATSGGNTEAFF	TGTGCCACCAGTGGAGGGAACACTGAAGCTTTCTTT	-	TRBJ1-1	few	TRBV24-1
CASSPEGLAYSNERFF	TGTGCCAGCAGCCCGGAGGGGCTAGCATATAGTAATGAGCGGTTCTTC	-	TRBJ2-1	once	TRBV3-1
CASSSPDPTGTDTQYF	TGTGCCAGCAGCTCCCCCGACCCCACCGGGACAGATACGCAGTATTTT	-	TRBJ2-3	-	TRBV7-9
CATNSGGLAFF	TGTGCCACCAATTCAGGGGGATTAGCTTTCTTT	TRBD1	TRBJ1-1	once	TRBV5-5
CASSQLTRGNNEQFF	TGTGCCAGCAGCCAACTGACCAGGGGTAACAATGAGCAGTTCTTC	-	TRBJ2-1	-	TRBV4-2
CASSHTGSYYNEQFF	TGTGCCAGCAGTCACACAGGGTCTTATTACAATGAGCAGTTCTTC	-	TRBJ2-1	few	TRBV3-1
CASSLRQDYNEQFF	TGCGCCAGCAGCCTTAGACAGGACTACAATGAGCAGTTCTTC	-	TRBJ2-1	many	TRBV4-1
CSARDWGSGGSYEQYF	TGCAGTGCTAGAGATTGGGGTAGCGGGGGGTCGTACGAGCAGTACTTC	TRBD2	TRBJ2-7	once	TRBV20-1
CASSQEPSNLMPLNTEAFF	TGCGCCAGCAGCCAAGAGCCCTCAAATCTCATGCCCCTGAACACTGAAGCTTTCTTT	-	TRBJ1-1	-	TRBV4-3
CSVPLGTISYNEQFF	TGCAGTGTCCCTTTAGGGACCATTTCCTACAATGAGCAGTTCTTC	-	TRBJ2-1	few	TRBV20-1
CASSQGQGSLNEQFF	TGCGCCAGCAGCCAGGGACAGGGGAGCCTCAATGAGCAGTTCTTC	TRBD1	TRBJ2-1	-	TRBV5-1
CSAARQGDQPQHF	TGCAGTGCTGCTCGACAGGGGGATCAGCCCCAGCATTTT	TRBD1	TRBJ1-5	once	TRBV20-1
CAGSWNEQFF	TGTGCCGGCAGCTGGAATGAGCAGTTCTTC	-	TRBJ2-1	-	TRBV12-3/TRBV12-4
CASSSYDWIQGNTEAFF	TGTGCCAGCAGCTCATATGATTGGATACAGGGGAACACTGAAGCTTTCTTT	-	TRBJ1-1	few	TRBV7-6
CASSFSFSGETQYF	TGTGCCAGCAGCTTTTCCTTTTCGGGGGAGACCCAGTACTTC	-	TRBJ2-5	-	TRBV5-5
CASSHMQGEPYNEQFF	TGTGCCAGCAGTCACATGCAGGGAGAACCCTACAATGAGCAGTTCTTC	-	TRBJ2-1	-	TRBV13
CASSLDETNEQFF	TGTGCTAGCAGCTTAGACGAGACAAATGAGCAGTTCTTC	-	TRBJ2-1	few	TRBV7-7